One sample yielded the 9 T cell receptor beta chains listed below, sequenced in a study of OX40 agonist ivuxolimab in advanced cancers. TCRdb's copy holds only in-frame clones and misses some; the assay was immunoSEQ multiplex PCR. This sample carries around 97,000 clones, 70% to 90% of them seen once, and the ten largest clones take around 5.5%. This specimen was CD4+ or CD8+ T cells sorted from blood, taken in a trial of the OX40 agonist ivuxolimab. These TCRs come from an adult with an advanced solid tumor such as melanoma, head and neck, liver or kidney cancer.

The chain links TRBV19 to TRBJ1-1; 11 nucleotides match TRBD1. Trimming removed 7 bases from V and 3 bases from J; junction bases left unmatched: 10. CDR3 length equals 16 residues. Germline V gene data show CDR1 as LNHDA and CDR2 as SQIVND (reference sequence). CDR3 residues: CASKNVDRGPYTEAFF. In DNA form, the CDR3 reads TGTGCCAGTAAGAATGTGGACAGGGGGCCTTACACTGAAGCTTTCTTT.

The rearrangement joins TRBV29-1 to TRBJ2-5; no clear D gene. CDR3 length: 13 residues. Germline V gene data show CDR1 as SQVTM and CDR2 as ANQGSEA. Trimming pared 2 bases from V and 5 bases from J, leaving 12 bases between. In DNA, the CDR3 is TGCAGCGTTGAAAGGAGTCCCGGGGAGACCCAGTACTTC. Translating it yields CSVERSPGETQYF.

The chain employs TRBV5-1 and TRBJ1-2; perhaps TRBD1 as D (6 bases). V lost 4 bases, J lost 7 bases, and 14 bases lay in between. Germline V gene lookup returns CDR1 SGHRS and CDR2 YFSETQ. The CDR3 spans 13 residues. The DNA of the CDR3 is TGCGCCAGCAGCGGAACAGGGACGGGTGGCTACACCTTC. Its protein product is CASSGTGTGGYTF.

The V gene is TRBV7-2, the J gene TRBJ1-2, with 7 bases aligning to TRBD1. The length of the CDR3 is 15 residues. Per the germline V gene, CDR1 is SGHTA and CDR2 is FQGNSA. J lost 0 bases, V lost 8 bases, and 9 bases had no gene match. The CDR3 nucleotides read TGTGCCAGCGGGTTCAAACAGGGGACTAACTATGGCTACACCTTC. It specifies CASGFKQGTNYGYTF.

DNA for the CDR3: TGTGCCAGTAGGACCGGGACAGACGCCAATGAGCAGTACTTC. Translated: CASRTGTDANEQYF. V and J are TRBV19 and TRBJ2-7; TRBD1 matches 7 bases. Per germline, CDR1 LNHDA and CDR2 SQIVND (reference sequence). The V and J ends lost 6 bases and 7 bases, in that order; junction bases with no gene match: 12. There are 14 residues in the CDR3.

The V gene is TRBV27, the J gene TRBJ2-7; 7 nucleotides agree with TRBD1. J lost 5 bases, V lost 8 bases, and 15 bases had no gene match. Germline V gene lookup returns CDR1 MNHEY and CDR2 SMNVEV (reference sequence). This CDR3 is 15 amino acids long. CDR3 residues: CASSLSTGNFHEQYF. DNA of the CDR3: TGTGCCAGCTCATTATCGACAGGGAATTTTCACGAGCAGTACTTC.

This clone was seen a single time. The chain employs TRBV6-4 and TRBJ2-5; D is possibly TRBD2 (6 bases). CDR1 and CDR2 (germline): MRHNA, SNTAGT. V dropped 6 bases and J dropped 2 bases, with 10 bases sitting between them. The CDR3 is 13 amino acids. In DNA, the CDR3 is TGTGCCAGCAGCCGGGACTTACAAGAGACCCAGTACTTC. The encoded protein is CASSRDLQETQYF.

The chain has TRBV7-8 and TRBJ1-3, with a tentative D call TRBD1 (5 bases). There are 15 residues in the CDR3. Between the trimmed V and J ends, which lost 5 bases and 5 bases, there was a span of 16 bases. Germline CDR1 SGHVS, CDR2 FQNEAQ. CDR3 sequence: CASSRGDGDRNTIYF. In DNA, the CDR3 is TGTGCCAGCAGCAGAGGGGACGGAGACCGAAACACCATATATTTT.

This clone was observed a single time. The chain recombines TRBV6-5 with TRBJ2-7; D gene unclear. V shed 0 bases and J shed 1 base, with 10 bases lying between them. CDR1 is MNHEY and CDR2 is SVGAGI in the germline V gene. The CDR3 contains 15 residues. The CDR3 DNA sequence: TGTGCCAGCAGTTACTCGGCTCCCCATTCCTACGAGCAGTACTTC. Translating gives CASSYSAPHSYEQYF.